A selection of T cell receptor beta chains follows, all from one sample in a study of technical replicates of blood from several donors. Data came from immunoSEQ multiplex PCR; TCRdb stores just in-frame clones and leaves some out. The sample lists about 74,000 clones, 70% to 90% occurring once. The specimen sequenced was T cells isolated from PBMCs. Receptors originate from a human donor in good health. CDR3s include the opening cysteine and the closing phenylalanine or tryptophan. Fields, in order: V gene, D gene, clone size, J gene, CDR3 length, CDR3 protein, CDR3 DNA. A D gene is named only where the DNA matches it firmly. Some rows have no size entry. The others give once, few or many, or a class for an expanded clone.

v_call: TRBV5-8; d_call: TRBD2; clone_size: once; j_call: TRBJ2-1; cdr3_length: 15; cdr3_aa: CASSLSSGRAREQFF; cdr3_nt: TGTGCCAGCAGCTTAAGTAGCGGGAGGGCCAGGGAGCAGTTCTTC
v_call: TRBV11-3; d_call: -; clone_size: -; j_call: TRBJ1-1; cdr3_length: 14; cdr3_aa: CASSWTTMNTEAFF; cdr3_nt: TGTGCCAGCAGCTGGACAACCATGAACACTGAAGCTTTCTTT
v_call: TRBV29-1; d_call: TRBD2; clone_size: -; j_call: TRBJ2-3; cdr3_length: 13; cdr3_aa: CSASPGGPDTQYF; cdr3_nt: TGCAGCGCCTCCCCGGGAGGGCCAGATACGCAGTATTTT
v_call: TRBV4-2; d_call: -; clone_size: -; j_call: TRBJ2-1; cdr3_length: 16; cdr3_aa: CASSSPGGGAGNEQFF; cdr3_nt: TGTGCCAGCAGCTCCCCGGGAGGGGGCGCGGGGAATGAGCAGTTCTTC
v_call: TRBV9; d_call: TRBD2; clone_size: -; j_call: TRBJ2-7; cdr3_length: 15; cdr3_aa: CASSVELAGTYEQYF; cdr3_nt: TGTGCCAGCAGCGTAGAACTAGCGGGGACCTACGAGCAGTACTTC
v_call: TRBV28; d_call: TRBD1; clone_size: -; j_call: TRBJ2-3; cdr3_length: 14; cdr3_aa: CASSFGTGTDTQYF; cdr3_nt: TGTGCCAGCAGTTTCGGGACAGGCACAGATACGCAGTATTTT
v_call: TRBV15; d_call: TRBD1; clone_size: -; j_call: TRBJ2-7; cdr3_length: 14; cdr3_aa: CATNPEDRGYEQYF; cdr3_nt: TGTGCCACTAATCCCGAGGACAGGGGTTACGAGCAGTACTTC
v_call: TRBV11-3; d_call: TRBD1; clone_size: -; j_call: TRBJ2-5; cdr3_length: 17; cdr3_aa: CASSLDTLDRNQETQYF; cdr3_nt: TGTGCCAGCAGCTTAGATACATTGGACAGGAACCAAGAGACCCAGTACTTC
v_call: TRBV19; d_call: -; clone_size: -; j_call: TRBJ2-7; cdr3_length: 13; cdr3_aa: CASTGGTSYEQYF; cdr3_nt: TGTGCCAGCACAGGAGGGACCTCCTACGAGCAGTACTTC
v_call: TRBV6-5; d_call: TRBD1; clone_size: -; j_call: TRBJ1-1; cdr3_length: 12; cdr3_aa: CASTGTAKAAFF; cdr3_nt: TGTGCCAGCACCGGGACAGCCAAGGCCGCTTTCTTT
v_call: TRBV9; d_call: TRBD1; clone_size: -; j_call: TRBJ2-5; cdr3_length: 15; cdr3_aa: CASSKGDRGSETQYF; cdr3_nt: TGTGCCAGCAGCAAAGGGGACAGGGGGTCCGAGACCCAGTACTTC
v_call: TRBV6-6; d_call: -; clone_size: -; j_call: TRBJ1-5; cdr3_length: 13; cdr3_aa: CASSPGINQPQHF; cdr3_nt: TGTGCCAGCAGCCCGGGGATAAATCAGCCCCAGCATTTT
v_call: TRBV6-1; d_call: -; clone_size: -; j_call: TRBJ2-7; cdr3_length: 13; cdr3_aa: CASSAGQPYEQYF; cdr3_nt: TGTGCCAGCAGCGCGGGACAGCCATACGAGCAGTACTTC
v_call: TRBV5-1; d_call: -; clone_size: once; j_call: TRBJ1-1; cdr3_length: 13; cdr3_aa: CASSPGNRDDAFF; cdr3_nt: TGCGCCAGCAGCCCCGGTAACAGGGACGATGCTTTCTTT
v_call: TRBV27; d_call: -; clone_size: -; j_call: TRBJ2-2; cdr3_length: 12; cdr3_aa: CASSGDTGELFF; cdr3_nt: TGTGCCAGCAGCGGGGACACCGGGGAGCTGTTTTTT
v_call: TRBV13; d_call: TRBD1; clone_size: -; j_call: TRBJ2-5; cdr3_length: 14; cdr3_aa: CASSSGQPQETQYF; cdr3_nt: TGTGCCAGCAGCTCGGGACAGCCACAAGAGACCCAGTACTTC
v_call: TRBV27; d_call: TRBD2; clone_size: -; j_call: TRBJ2-3; cdr3_length: 14; cdr3_aa: CASSPGLATDTQYF; cdr3_nt: TGTGCCAGCAGTCCTGGACTAGCCACAGATACGCAGTATTTT
v_call: TRBV28; d_call: -; clone_size: -; j_call: TRBJ1-1; cdr3_length: 15; cdr3_aa: CASRQTGDLNTEAFF; cdr3_nt: TGTGCCAGCCGCCAGACAGGTGACTTGAACACTGAAGCTTTCTTT
v_call: TRBV5-6; d_call: -; clone_size: -; j_call: TRBJ2-3; cdr3_length: 14; cdr3_aa: CASSQTGTADTQYF; cdr3_nt: TGTGCCAGCAGCCAAACAGGGACCGCAGATACGCAGTATTTT
v_call: TRBV7-3; d_call: TRBD2; clone_size: -; j_call: TRBJ2-3; cdr3_length: 13; cdr3_aa: CASSFGGADTQYF; cdr3_nt: TGTGCCAGCAGCTTCGGGGGGGCAGATACGCAGTATTTT
v_call: TRBV27; d_call: -; clone_size: few; j_call: TRBJ2-1; cdr3_length: 12; cdr3_aa: CASRLASNEQFF; cdr3_nt: TGTGCCAGCAGATTGGCTTCGAATGAGCAGTTCTTC
v_call: TRBV7-2; d_call: TRBD1; clone_size: -; j_call: TRBJ2-1; cdr3_length: 15; cdr3_aa: CASRKPGQAYNEQFF; cdr3_nt: TGTGCCAGCAGGAAACCGGGACAGGCCTACAATGAGCAGTTCTTC
v_call: TRBV27; d_call: -; clone_size: -; j_call: TRBJ2-1; cdr3_length: 15; cdr3_aa: CASSLLPVSYNEQFF; cdr3_nt: TGTGCCAGCAGTTTACTTCCGGTTTCCTACAATGAGCAGTTCTTC
v_call: TRBV7-2; d_call: -; clone_size: -; j_call: TRBJ1-5; cdr3_length: 14; cdr3_aa: CASSLTDDNQPQHF; cdr3_nt: TGTGCCAGCAGCTTAACAGATGACAATCAGCCCCAGCATTTT
v_call: TRBV7-2; d_call: -; clone_size: -; j_call: TRBJ1-1; cdr3_length: 14; cdr3_aa: CASSLEPTVTEAFF; cdr3_nt: TGTGCCAGCAGCTTAGAACCCACTGTCACTGAAGCTTTCTTT
v_call: TRBV4-2; d_call: TRBD2; clone_size: -; j_call: TRBJ2-1; cdr3_length: 15; cdr3_aa: CASRGAGDLYNEQFF; cdr3_nt: TGTGCCAGCAGAGGGGCGGGAGACCTCTACAATGAGCAGTTCTTC
v_call: TRBV5-6; d_call: -; clone_size: -; j_call: TRBJ1-2; cdr3_length: 12; cdr3_aa: CASSLADYGYTF; cdr3_nt: TGTGCCAGCAGCTTGGCCGACTATGGCTACACCTTC
v_call: TRBV9; d_call: TRBD2; clone_size: -; j_call: TRBJ2-3; cdr3_length: 14; cdr3_aa: CASSELASTDTQYF; cdr3_nt: TGTGCCAGCAGCGAACTAGCGAGCACAGATACGCAGTATTTT
v_call: TRBV28; d_call: TRBD1; clone_size: -; j_call: TRBJ2-7; cdr3_length: 14; cdr3_aa: CASSTGTGVYEQYF; cdr3_nt: TGTGCCAGCAGCACCGGGACAGGGGTCTACGAGCAGTACTTC
v_call: TRBV5-4; d_call: TRBD2; clone_size: -; j_call: TRBJ2-1; cdr3_length: 16; cdr3_aa: CASSRRGSGRTFPMFF; cdr3_nt: TGTGCCAGCAGCCGCCGGGGGAGCGGGAGGACTTTCCCCATGTTCTTC
v_call: TRBV27; d_call: TRBD1; clone_size: -; j_call: TRBJ1-2; cdr3_length: 13; cdr3_aa: CASSLTGSYGYTF; cdr3_nt: TGTGCCAGCAGTTTGACAGGGTCCTATGGCTACACCTTC
v_call: TRBV10-3; d_call: TRBD2; clone_size: -; j_call: TRBJ2-7; cdr3_length: 14; cdr3_aa: CAIREGLAGVQQYF; cdr3_nt: TGTGCCATCAGGGAGGGACTAGCGGGAGTCCAGCAGTACTTC
v_call: TRBV18; d_call: -; clone_size: -; j_call: TRBJ1-1; cdr3_length: 13; cdr3_aa: CASSPSGNTEAFF; cdr3_nt: TGTGCCAGCTCACCATCGGGGAACACTGAAGCTTTCTTT
v_call: TRBV9; d_call: -; clone_size: -; j_call: TRBJ1-3; cdr3_length: 17; cdr3_aa: CASSVAPGGSSGNTIYF; cdr3_nt: TGTGCCAGCAGCGTAGCACCAGGAGGAAGCTCTGGAAACACCATATATTTT
v_call: TRBV28; d_call: TRBD2; clone_size: -; j_call: TRBJ2-2; cdr3_length: 14; cdr3_aa: CASRGGRRTGELFF; cdr3_nt: TGTGCCAGCAGGGGCGGGAGGCGAACCGGGGAGCTGTTTTTT
v_call: TRBV27; d_call: TRBD1; clone_size: -; j_call: TRBJ2-1; cdr3_length: 17; cdr3_aa: CASSPFFADRDYNEQFF; cdr3_nt: TGTGCCAGCAGTCCCTTTTTTGCGGACAGGGATTACAATGAGCAGTTCTTC